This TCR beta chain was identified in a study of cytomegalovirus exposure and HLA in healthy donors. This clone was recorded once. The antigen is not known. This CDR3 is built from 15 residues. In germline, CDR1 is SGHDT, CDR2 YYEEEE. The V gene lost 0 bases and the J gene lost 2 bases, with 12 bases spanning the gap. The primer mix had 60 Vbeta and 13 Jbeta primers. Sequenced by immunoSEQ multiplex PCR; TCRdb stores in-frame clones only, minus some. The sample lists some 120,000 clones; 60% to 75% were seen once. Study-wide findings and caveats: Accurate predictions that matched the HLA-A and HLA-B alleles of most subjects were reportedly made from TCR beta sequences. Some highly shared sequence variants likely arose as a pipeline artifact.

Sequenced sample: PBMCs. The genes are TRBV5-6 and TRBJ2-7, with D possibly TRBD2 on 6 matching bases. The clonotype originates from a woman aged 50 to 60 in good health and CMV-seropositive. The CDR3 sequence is CASSLGGTFTYEQYF. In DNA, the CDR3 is TGTGCCAGCAGCTTGGGCGGGACCTTCACCTACGAGCAGTACTTC.